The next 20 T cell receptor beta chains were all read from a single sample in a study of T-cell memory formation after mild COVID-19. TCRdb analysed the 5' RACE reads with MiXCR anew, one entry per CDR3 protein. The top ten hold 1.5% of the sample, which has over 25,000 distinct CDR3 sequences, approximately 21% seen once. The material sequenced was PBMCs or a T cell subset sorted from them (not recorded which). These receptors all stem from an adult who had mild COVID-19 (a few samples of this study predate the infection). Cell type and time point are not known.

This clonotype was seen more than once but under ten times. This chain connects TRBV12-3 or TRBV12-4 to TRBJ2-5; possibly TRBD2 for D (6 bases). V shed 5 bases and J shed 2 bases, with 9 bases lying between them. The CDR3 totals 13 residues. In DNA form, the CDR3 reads TGTGCCAGCAGTGTGGGGGGACAAGAGACCCAGTACTTC. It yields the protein CASSVGGQETQYF.

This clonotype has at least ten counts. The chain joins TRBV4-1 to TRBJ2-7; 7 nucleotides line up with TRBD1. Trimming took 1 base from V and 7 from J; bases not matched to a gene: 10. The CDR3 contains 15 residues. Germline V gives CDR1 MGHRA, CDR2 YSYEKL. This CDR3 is CASSQVPTRDSEQYF. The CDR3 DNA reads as TGCGCCAGCAGCCAAGTACCCACCCGGGACAGTGAGCAGTACTTC.

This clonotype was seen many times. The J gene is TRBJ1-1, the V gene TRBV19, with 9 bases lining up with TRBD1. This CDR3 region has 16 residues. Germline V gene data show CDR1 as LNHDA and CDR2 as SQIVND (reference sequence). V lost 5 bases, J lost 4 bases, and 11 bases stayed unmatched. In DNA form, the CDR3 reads TGTGCCAGTAGTCCGCAGGGTACGGGACAGGGCACTGAAGCTTTCTTT. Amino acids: CASSPQGTGQGTEAFF.

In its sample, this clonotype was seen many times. The CDR3 spells CASSLQGSQETQYF. Here the CDR3 DNA reads TGCGCCAGCAGCTTACAGGGATCTCAAGAGACCCAGTACTTC. The V call is TRBV5-1, the J call TRBJ2-5; a weak D match, TRBD1 (6 bases). The CDR3 loop spans 14 amino acids. With 2 bases removed from V and 2 bases from J, the gap between germline ends came to 10 bases. CDR1 and CDR2 from the germline V gene are SGHRS and YFSETQ.

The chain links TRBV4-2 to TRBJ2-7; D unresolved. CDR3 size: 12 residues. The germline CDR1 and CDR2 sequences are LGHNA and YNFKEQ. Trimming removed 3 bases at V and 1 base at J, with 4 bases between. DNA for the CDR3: TGTGCCAGCAGCCAGTATTCCTACGAGCAGTACTTC. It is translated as CASSQYSYEQYF.

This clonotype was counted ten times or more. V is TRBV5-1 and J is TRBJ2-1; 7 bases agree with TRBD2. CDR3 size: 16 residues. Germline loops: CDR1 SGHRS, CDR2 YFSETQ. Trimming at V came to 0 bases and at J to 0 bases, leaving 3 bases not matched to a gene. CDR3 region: CASSLVGGVSYNEQFF. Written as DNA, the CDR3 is TGCGCCAGCAGCTTGGTTGGGGGGGTCTCCTACAATGAGCAGTTCTTC.

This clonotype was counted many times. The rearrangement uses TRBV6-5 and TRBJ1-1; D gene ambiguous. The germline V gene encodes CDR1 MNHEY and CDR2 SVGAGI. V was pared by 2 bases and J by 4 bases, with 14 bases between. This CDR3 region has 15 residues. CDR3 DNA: TGTGCCAGCAGTTACGAAGCCGGAGGTTTCACTGAAGCTTTCTTT. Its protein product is CASSYEAGGFTEAFF.

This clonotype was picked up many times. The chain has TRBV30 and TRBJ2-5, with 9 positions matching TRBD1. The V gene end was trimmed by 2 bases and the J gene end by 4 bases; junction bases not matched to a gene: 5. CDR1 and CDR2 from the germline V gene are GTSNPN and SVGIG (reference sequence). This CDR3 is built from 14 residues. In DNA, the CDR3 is TGTGCCTGGAGTACCGGGACAGGGATAGAGACCCAGTACTTC. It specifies CAWSTGTGIETQYF.

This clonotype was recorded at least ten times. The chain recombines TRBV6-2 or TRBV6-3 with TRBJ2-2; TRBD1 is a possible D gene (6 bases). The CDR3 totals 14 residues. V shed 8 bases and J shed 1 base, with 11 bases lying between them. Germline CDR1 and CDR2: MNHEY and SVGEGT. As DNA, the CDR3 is TGTGCCAGCGGACAGTCACTGAACACCGGGGAGCTGTTTTTT. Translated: CASGQSLNTGELFF.

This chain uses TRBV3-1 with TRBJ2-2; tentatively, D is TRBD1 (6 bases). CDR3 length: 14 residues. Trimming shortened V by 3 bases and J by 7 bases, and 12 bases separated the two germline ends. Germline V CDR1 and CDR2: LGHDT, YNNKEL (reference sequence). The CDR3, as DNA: TGTGCCAGCAGCCACTTAGGGGGTGGCGGGGAGCTGTTTTTT. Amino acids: CASSHLGGGGELFF.

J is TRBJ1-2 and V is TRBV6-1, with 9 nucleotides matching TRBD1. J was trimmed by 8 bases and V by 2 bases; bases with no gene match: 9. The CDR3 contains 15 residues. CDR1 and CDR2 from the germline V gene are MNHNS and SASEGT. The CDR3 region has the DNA TGTGCCAGCAGTGAATTAACGACAGGGGGACGGGGCTACACCTTC. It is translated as CASSELTTGGRGYTF.

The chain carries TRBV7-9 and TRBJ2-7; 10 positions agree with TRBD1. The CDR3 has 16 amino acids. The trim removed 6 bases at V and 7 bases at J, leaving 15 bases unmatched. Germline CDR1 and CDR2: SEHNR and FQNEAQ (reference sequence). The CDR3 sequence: CASSPNPGTGVWEQYF. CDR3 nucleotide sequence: TGTGCCAGCAGTCCTAACCCCGGGACAGGGGTGTGGGAGCAGTACTTC.

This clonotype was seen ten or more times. DNA of the CDR3: TGTGCCAGCAGCTTAGTTCGAGACCTCACACTATCCTACAATGAGCAGTTCTTC. It specifies CASSLVRDLTLSYNEQFF. The chain couples TRBV7-9 to TRBJ2-1; D is unclear. V shed 1 base and J shed 1 base, with 17 bases lying between them. The CDR3 covers 18 residues. Germline V CDR1 and CDR2: SEHNR, FQNEAQ (reference sequence).

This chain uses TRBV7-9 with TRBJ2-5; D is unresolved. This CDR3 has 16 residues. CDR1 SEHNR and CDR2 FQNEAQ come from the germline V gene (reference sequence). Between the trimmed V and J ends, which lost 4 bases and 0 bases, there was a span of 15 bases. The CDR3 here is CASSSQPMGYQETQYF. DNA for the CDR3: TGTGCCAGCAGCTCTCAACCAATGGGTTACCAAGAGACCCAGTACTTC.

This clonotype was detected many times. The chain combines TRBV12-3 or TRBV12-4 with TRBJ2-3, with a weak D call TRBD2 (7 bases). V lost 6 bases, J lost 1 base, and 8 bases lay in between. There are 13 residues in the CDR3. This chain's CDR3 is CASSGGRTDTQYF. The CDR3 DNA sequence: TGTGCCAGCAGCGGGGGGCGCACAGATACGCAGTATTTT.

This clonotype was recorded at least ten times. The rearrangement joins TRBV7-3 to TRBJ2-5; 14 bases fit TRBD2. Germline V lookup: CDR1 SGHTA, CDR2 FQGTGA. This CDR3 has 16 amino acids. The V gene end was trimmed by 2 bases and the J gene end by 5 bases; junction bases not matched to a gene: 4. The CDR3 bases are TGTGCCAGCAGCTTAGGACTAGCGGGGGGTATGGAGACCCAGTACTTC. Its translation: CASSLGLAGGMETQYF.

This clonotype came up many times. The CDR3 nucleotides are TGCAGCGCTGGGATGGTTGGGGATGAAAAACTGTTTTTT. It specifies CSAGMVGDEKLFF. The V gene is TRBV29-1, the J gene TRBJ1-4; no firm D call. CDR3 size: 13 residues. V was cut by 7 bases and J by 6 bases, with 15 bases left in between. The germline gives CDR1 SQVTM, CDR2 ANQGSEA.

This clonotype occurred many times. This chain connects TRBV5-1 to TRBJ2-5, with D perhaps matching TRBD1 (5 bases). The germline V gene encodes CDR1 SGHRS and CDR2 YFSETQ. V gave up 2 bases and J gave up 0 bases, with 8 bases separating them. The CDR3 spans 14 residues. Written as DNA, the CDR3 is TGCGCCAGCAGCTTCCAGACAGACCAAGAGACCCAGTACTTC. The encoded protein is CASSFQTDQETQYF.

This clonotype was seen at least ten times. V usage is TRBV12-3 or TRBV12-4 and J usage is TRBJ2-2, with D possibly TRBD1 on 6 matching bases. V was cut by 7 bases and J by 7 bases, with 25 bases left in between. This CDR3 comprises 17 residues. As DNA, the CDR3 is TGTGCCAGCACCGATCCTCCCCCACAGGGTCTGATCGGGGAGCTGTTTTTT. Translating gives CASTDPPPQGLIGELFF.

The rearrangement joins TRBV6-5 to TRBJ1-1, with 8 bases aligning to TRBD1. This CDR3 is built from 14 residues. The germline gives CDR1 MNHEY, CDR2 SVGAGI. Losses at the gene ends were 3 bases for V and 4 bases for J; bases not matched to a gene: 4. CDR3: CASSYSGGATEAFF. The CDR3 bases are TGTGCCAGCAGTTATTCAGGGGGCGCCACTGAAGCTTTCTTT.